This TCR beta chain stems from a study of PD-L1 blockade in urothelial cancer. Study information: At 3 weeks after treatment start (second dose) and again at 6 weeks, blood was analyzed.

The CDR3 has 19 amino acids. Germline-derived CDR1 and CDR2 are SGHNT and YYREEE (reference sequence). V was clipped by 4 bases and J by 0 bases; unmatched bases: 6. Sequenced by immunoSEQ multiplex PCR; TCRdb stores in-frame clones only, minus some. This sample yields around 32,000 clones, of which around 86% are seen a single time; more than 3% belongs to the top ten. Relative to its sample, this clone is medium-sized. The sample here was PBMCs, taken around atezolizumab (anti-PD-L1) treatment. The sequence was obtained from a man aged 50-59 years with urothelial cancer. The rearrangement joins TRBV5-4 to TRBJ2-6, with TRBD2 matching 14 bases. CDR3 coding DNA: TGTGCCAGCAGCCCGGGACTAGCGGGGGTGGGCTCTGGGGCCAACGTCCTGACTTTC. Its protein is CASSPGLAGVGSGANVLTF.